Given below is one T cell receptor (beta chain) in context. Its antigen is currently unknown. The data are from a study of identical twins. TCRdb independently ran MiXCR on the 5' RACE reads; one entry per CDR3 protein. The sample carries some 440,000 distinct CDR3 sequences, roughly a quarter recorded once. The germline V gene has CDR1 SQVTM and CDR2 ANQGSEA. This CDR3 region has 13 residues. V lost 6 bases and J lost 5, with 14 bases in between. Study results and caveats: Researchers reported excess low generation probability among twin-shared out-of-frame alpha sequences.

Separately, the same data were catalogued under a study of T cells expressing NK-cell markers.

The gene calls are TRBV29-1 and TRBJ1-5, with D possibly being TRBD1 (5 bases). This TCR came from a woman in her late teens or twenties in good health. Sequences were obtained from CD4+ T cells sorted from blood. In DNA form, the CDR3 reads TGCAGCGTCGGGGGAGGAGGGGATCAGCCCCAGCATTTT. Amino acid sequence: CSVGGGGDQPQHF.